One and the same sample provided the 17 T cell receptor beta chains below, sequenced in a study of early T cells in non-severe SARS-CoV-2 infection. TCRdb re-called the 5' RACE reads with MiXCR, one entry per CDR3 protein. Altogether 50,000 to 75,000 distinct CDR3 sequences are present, about 10% being singletons, with the ten largest covering 10% to 15%. Source: whole blood, taken at baseline. The source of these receptors is an adult who was a healthcare worker with PCR-confirmed SARS-CoV-2 infection or an uninfected control (not recorded which).

This clonotype was seen a few times. This chain uses TRBV24-1 with TRBJ2-6; D uncertain. V lost 4 bases, J lost 0 bases, and 6 bases lay in between. Germline CDR1 and CDR2: KGHDR and SFDVKD. CDR3 length equals 15 residues. CDR3 sequence reads: CATSDPSSGANVLTF. The CDR3 nucleotides read TGTGCCACCAGTGACCCGAGCTCTGGGGCCAACGTCCTGACTTTC.

This clonotype was counted ten times or more. The V call is TRBV6-5, the J call TRBJ2-2; TRBD2 matches 13 bases. V lost 5 bases to trimming and J lost 5 bases; unmatched junction nucleotides: 8. The CDR3 contains 17 residues. Germline V CDR1 and CDR2: MNHEY, SVGAGI. The chain's CDR3 is CASSPTSGRASTGELFF. In DNA form, the CDR3 reads TGTGCCAGCAGTCCCACTAGCGGGAGGGCCAGTACCGGGGAGCTGTTTTTT.

This clonotype has a count of ten or more. The chain has TRBV7-9 and TRBJ2-5; no clear D. Germline-derived CDR1 and CDR2 are SEHNR and FQNEAQ (reference sequence). Trimming took off 1 base at V and 2 bases at J, with 5 bases between the two ends. The CDR3 is 13 amino acids. Here the CDR3 reads CASSLDTQETQYF. CDR3 DNA sequence: TGTGCCAGCAGCTTAGACACGCAAGAGACCCAGTACTTC.

The rearrangement uses TRBV18 and TRBJ1-2, with a tentative D call TRBD1 (5 bases). CDR1 KGHSH and CDR2 LQKENI come from the germline V gene. The V end was cut by 5 bases, the J end by 7 bases, with 14 bases between. This CDR3 has 13 residues. CDR3 nucleotides: TGTGCCAGCTCAGGGGGGAGATCGAGTGGCTACACCTTC. Protein sequence: CASSGGRSSGYTF. Full variable domain (remainder filled in from reference TRBV18 and TRBJ1-2): NAGVMQNPRHLVRRRGQEARLRCSPMKGHSHVYWYRQLPEEGLKFMVYLQKENIIDESGMPKERFSAEFPKEGPSILRIQQVVRGDSAAYFCASSGGRSSGYTFGSGTRLTVV.

This clonotype was seen a few times. The chain combines TRBV19 with TRBJ2-1; either TRBD1 or TRBD2 may supply D (6 bases each). Germline V CDR1 and CDR2: LNHDA, SQIVND (reference sequence). Trimming removed 6 bases at V and 2 bases at J, with 17 bases between. The length of the CDR3 is 16 residues. CDR3 amino acids: CASSTWRGETYNEQFF. CDR3 DNA: TGTGCCAGTAGCACGTGGAGGGGGGAAACCTACAATGAGCAGTTCTTC. The full variable domain, its missing parts supplied by reference TRBV19 and TRBJ2-1, is DGGITQSPKYLFRKEGQNVTLSCEQNLNHDAMYWYRQDPGQGLRLIYYSQIVNDFQKGDIAEGYSVSREKKESFPLTVTSAQKNPTAFYLCASSTWRGETYNEQFFGPGTRLTVL.

Many counts were recorded for this clonotype. The chain has TRBV12-3 or TRBV12-4 and TRBJ2-2, with TRBD1 identical over 7 bases. J gave up 3 bases and V 3 bases, and 1 base lay outside the gene matches. The CDR3 is 14 amino acids. CDR3 nucleotide sequence: TGTGCCAGCAGTTTGGGACAGTACACCGGGGAGCTGTTTTTT. Its translation: CASSLGQYTGELFF.

This clonotype was observed at least ten times. The chain combines TRBV7-3 with TRBJ1-1, with TRBD1 matching over 7 bases. With V trimmed by 5 bases and J by 7 bases, 1 base remained unmatched. From germline, CDR1 is SGHTA and CDR2 FQGTGA. The CDR3 extends over 11 amino acids. The CDR3 region is CASSQGGEAFF. CDR3 bases: TGTGCCAGCAGCCAGGGGGGTGAAGCTTTCTTT.

The chain combines TRBV7-2 with TRBJ2-7; 8 bases agree with TRBD1. V trimming: 7 bases; J trimming: 0 bases; junction bases outside the gene matches: 5. Germline V gene sequence: CDR1 SGHTA, CDR2 FQGNSA. The CDR3 is 14 residues long. CDR3 protein: CASTGTGSSYEQYF. As DNA, the CDR3 is TGTGCCAGCACCGGGACAGGAAGCTCCTACGAGCAGTACTTC.

In this sample, this clonotype turned up a few times. The chain joins TRBV4-3 to TRBJ2-7, with D possibly matching TRBD1 (5 bases). The length of the CDR3 is 14 residues. In germline, CDR1 is LGHNA, CDR2 YSLEER. Between the trimmed V and J ends, which lost 0 bases and 7 bases, there was a span of 13 bases. The CDR3 is CASSQDLGAREQYF. The DNA of the CDR3 is TGCGCCAGCAGCCAAGATTTAGGGGCACGGGAGCAGTACTTC.

This clonotype has ten or more counts. The rearrangement joins TRBV27 to TRBJ2-7; D possibly corresponds to TRBD2 (7 bases). V was clipped by 6 bases and J by 2 bases, with 20 bases between them. The CDR3 has 16 amino acids. In germline, CDR1 is MNHEY, CDR2 SMNVEV (reference sequence). The CDR3 nucleotides are TGTGCCAGCAGCCCAAGGGGGACTACCAATACCTACGAGCAGTACTTC. It codes for CASSPRGTTNTYEQYF.

The chain is built from TRBV5-1 and TRBJ2-7, with 13 bases fitting TRBD2. The CDR3 has 18 amino acids. The trim removed 0 bases at V and 5 bases at J, leaving 11 bases unmatched. Germline V gene sequence: CDR1 SGHRS, CDR2 YFSETQ. As DNA, the CDR3 is TGCGCCAGCAGCTTGGATGGGACTAGCGGGACTGGGATGAACGAGCAGTACTTC. It encodes CASSLDGTSGTGMNEQYF.

This rearrangement joins TRBV7-3 to TRBJ2-1; D unresolved. This CDR3 has 13 amino acids. Germline V gene lookup returns CDR1 SGHTA and CDR2 FQGTGA. V was pared by 5 bases and J by 10 bases, with 15 bases between. The CDR3 DNA reads TGTGCCAGCAGCCCCTCGTGGGAACGGGAGCAGTTCTTC. The encoded protein is CASSPSWEREQFF.

The rearrangement links TRBV7-2 to TRBJ2-1, with D perhaps matching TRBD1 (6 bases). Trimming removed 5 bases from V and 8 bases from J, with 22 bases in between. The CDR3 has 16 amino acids. Germline V gene lookup returns CDR1 SGHTA and CDR2 FQGNSA. CDR3 nucleotide sequence: TGTGCCAGCAGCCAAGGGACAAGGAGGATGGGCGATGAGCAGTTCTTC. It yields the protein CASSQGTRRMGDEQFF.

This clonotype was observed a few times. The chain has TRBV29-1 and TRBJ1-5; 8 nucleotides line up with TRBD1. Germline V gene data show CDR1 as SQVTM and CDR2 as ANQGSEA. The CDR3 contains 14 residues. V shed 6 bases and J 0 bases; nucleotides not matched to a gene: 4. Here the CDR3 DNA reads TGCAGCGTGGCGGGACAGGCTAGCAATCAGCCCCAGCATTTT. It is translated as CSVAGQASNQPQHF.

The chain uses TRBV6-1 and TRBJ2-3, with D possibly matching TRBD1 (6 bases). The germline V and J ends were trimmed by 2 bases and 8 bases, with 14 bases remaining between them. Germline loops: CDR1 MNHNS, CDR2 SASEGT. CDR3 length equals 14 residues. In DNA form, the CDR3 reads TGTGCCAGCAGTGAAAGGACAGTCGCCGGTACGCAGTATTTT. This encodes CASSERTVAGTQYF.

The count of this clonotype is one. A read error may be the cause here, since a much bigger clone is one base away. The chain carries TRBV6-1 and TRBJ2-5; 9 nucleotides line up with TRBD1. The junction had 10 bases not matched to a gene; V was cut back by 0 bases and J by 5 bases. The CDR3 loop spans 17 amino acids. Germline lookup yields CDR1 MNHNS and CDR2 SASEGT. CDR3 sequence (DNA): TGTGCCAGCAGTGAAGCGAAGGGACAGGGCCTTTTCGAGACCCAGTACTTC. Amino acids: CASSEAKGQGLFETQYF.

Many counts were recorded for this clonotype. The chain uses TRBV14 and TRBJ2-7, with D tentatively TRBD1 or TRBD2 (6 bases each). Germline CDR1 SGHDN, CDR2 FVKESK. This CDR3 is 16 amino acids long. V lost 4 bases and J 0 bases, leaving 16 bases between the germline ends. The CDR3 reads CASSPLRGVSSYEQYF. In nucleotides, the CDR3 is TGTGCCAGCAGCCCCCTGAGGGGGGTTAGCTCCTACGAGCAGTACTTC.